The present T cell receptor beta chain was sequenced within a study of blood T cell repertoires in COVID-19. On the study more broadly: Sources were T cells, B-cell-depleted T cells, or PBMCs; the material itself was cDNA or gDNA.

Assignment of participants to cohorts was predicated upon participant-reported clinical history. The repertoire was sequenced with immunoSEQ multiplex PCR; TCRdb's copy has only in-frame clones and lacks some. The sample shows 180,000 or so clones, 85% to 90% of them seen only once. The CDR3 contains 14 residues. V dropped 6 bases and J dropped 6; count of bases not matched to a gene: 7. CDR1 and CDR2 from the germline V gene are LNHDA and SQIVND (reference sequence). The specimen was PBMCs or T cells enriched from blood (not recorded which). The V and J genes are TRBV19 and TRBJ1-5; 8 bases map to TRBD1. The clonotype originates from a woman aged 35 to 49 with acute COVID-19. CDR3 DNA sequence: TGTGCCAGTAGCCCCAGGGGGCCCGGTCAGCCCCAGCATTTT. This translates into CASSPRGPGQPQHF.